Following are 17 T cell receptor beta chains from one sample sequenced in a study of blood T cell repertoires in COVID-19. The method was immunoSEQ multiplex PCR; TCRdb's version includes in-frame clones alone and lacks a portion of them. The table records 450,000 or so clones, less than 95% of them present only once. Sequenced material: PBMCs or T cells enriched from blood (not recorded which). The receptors were sampled from a man aged 18 to 35 who had recovered from COVID-19.

CDR3 amino acids: CASSLQQGSHEQYF. The CDR3 coding sequence is TGTGCCAGCAGCTTACAACAGGGGTCCCACGAGCAGTACTTC. The gene calls are TRBV5-5 and TRBJ2-7; 7 nucleotides line up with TRBD1. The trim removed 2 bases at V and 5 bases at J, leaving 7 bases unmatched. Germline V CDR1 and CDR2: SGHKS, YYEKEE (reference sequence). The CDR3 consists of 14 residues.

The chain recombines TRBV5-1 with TRBJ1-1; D might be TRBD1 (5 bases). V was clipped by 6 bases and J by 3 bases, with 18 bases between them. Germline V gives CDR1 SGHRS, CDR2 YFSETQ. CDR3 size: 15 residues. The chain's CDR3 is CASTTRGRGDTEAFF. In DNA form, the CDR3 reads TGCGCCAGCACAACCAGAGGACGGGGGGACACTGAAGCTTTCTTT.

The CDR3 region is CASSSQRGAYNEQFF. CDR3 sequence (DNA): TGTGCCAGCAGCTCCCAACGCGGAGCCTACAATGAGCAGTTCTTC. This chain connects TRBV7-9 to TRBJ2-1; unclear D gene. Trimming pared 4 bases from V and 2 bases from J, leaving 12 bases between. Germline CDR1 is SEHNR and CDR2 is FQNEAQ (reference sequence). The CDR3 is 15 residues long.

The V and J genes are TRBV19 and TRBJ1-4, with 7 bases fitting TRBD1. J gave up 0 bases and V 4 bases, and 2 bases lay outside the gene matches. Germline CDR1 is LNHDA and CDR2 is SQIVND (reference sequence). This CDR3 has 15 residues. CDR3 sequence reads: CASSTGQSTNEKLFF. CDR3 sequence (DNA): TGTGCCAGTAGTACGGGACAGTCAACTAATGAAAAACTGTTTTTT. The whole variable domain, filled in from reference TRBV19 and TRBJ1-4, reads DGGITQSPKYLFRKEGQNVTLSCEQNLNHDAMYWYRQDPGQGLRLIYYSQIVNDFQKGDIAEGYSVSREKKESFPLTVTSAQKNPTAFYLCASSTGQSTNEKLFFGSGTQLSVL.

V is TRBV9 and J is TRBJ2-1, with 7 bases matching TRBD2. CDR1 and CDR2 (germline): SGDLS, YYNGEE. Germline trimming cut 4 bases from V and 6 bases from J; bases unmatched to any gene: 16. CDR3 length: 17 amino acids. This CDR3 is CASSLPGRGGVFNEQFF. In nucleotides, the CDR3 is TGTGCCAGCAGCCTCCCGGGGAGGGGTGGCGTATTCAATGAGCAGTTCTTC.

The V and J genes are TRBV5-1 and TRBJ1-1; a weak D match, TRBD1 (5 bases). V lost 3 bases and J lost 2, with 14 bases in between. Germline assignment: CDR1 SGHRS and CDR2 YFSETQ. This CDR3 has 15 amino acids. Here the CDR3 reads CASSWTTDANTEAFF. CDR3 nucleotide sequence: TGCGCCAGCAGCTGGACAACAGACGCCAACACTGAAGCTTTCTTT.

The chain is built from TRBV28 and TRBJ1-5; D may be TRBD1 (5 bases). V lost 4 bases and J lost 7, with 17 bases in between. CDR1 is MDHEN and CDR2 is SYDVKM in the germline V gene. The CDR3 consists of 15 residues. The CDR3 region is CASSSALGAGQPQHF. As DNA, the CDR3 is TGTGCCAGCAGTTCCGCCCTTGGGGCCGGCCAGCCCCAGCATTTT.

The chain carries TRBV5-6 and TRBJ1-4; no clear D. The germline V gene has CDR1 SGHDT and CDR2 YYEEEE. This CDR3 region has 13 residues. Deletions cut 0 bases from V and 6 bases from J, with 6 bases between. The CDR3 sequence is CASSLAFHEKLFF. The CDR3, as DNA: TGTGCCAGCAGCTTGGCTTTCCATGAAAAACTGTTTTTT.

V and J are TRBV18 and TRBJ1-6; no clear D. Trimming shortened V by 3 bases and J by 6 bases, and 15 bases separated the two germline ends. The germline V gene encodes CDR1 KGHSH and CDR2 LQKENI. The CDR3 covers 16 residues. Written as DNA, the CDR3 is TGTGCCAGCTCACCGGGCGGGTTAGGTACTAATTCACCCCTCCACTTT. It is translated as CASSPGGLGTNSPLHF.

This clone was observed once. This chain links TRBV11-2 with TRBJ1-2; the D gene is possibly TRBD1 (5 bases). Per germline, CDR1 SGHAT and CDR2 FQNNGV. V lost 2 bases and J lost 1, with 11 bases in between. This CDR3 has 15 residues. In DNA, the CDR3 is TGTGCCAGCAGCTTAAACCCAGGGTATAACTATGGCTACACCTTC. It codes for CASSLNPGYNYGYTF.

In its sample, this clone was seen a few times. J is TRBJ1-2 and V is TRBV6-4; 7 positions agree with TRBD1. In germline, CDR1 is MRHNA, CDR2 SNTAGT. This CDR3 is built from 13 residues. Germline trimming cut 6 bases from V and 5 bases from J; bases unmatched to any gene: 6. Here the CDR3 reads CASSSGTEYGYTF. CDR3 coding DNA: TGTGCCAGCAGCTCCGGGACAGAATATGGCTACACCTTC.

This clone was detected once. This chain uses TRBV9 with TRBJ1-5; 9 nucleotides line up with TRBD1. This CDR3 has 15 residues. Trimming cost V 0 bases and J 2 bases; bases outside gene matches: 0. Germline V gene sequence: CDR1 SGDLS, CDR2 YYNGEE. CDR3 in amino acids: CASSVGTGGNQPQHF. DNA for the CDR3: TGTGCCAGCAGCGTAGGGACAGGGGGCAATCAGCCCCAGCATTTT. The whole variable domain, filled in from reference TRBV9 and TRBJ1-5, reads DSGVTQTPKHLITATGQRVTLRCSPRSGDLSVYWYQQSLDQGLQFLIQYYNGEERAKGNILERFSAQQFPDLHSELNLSSLELGDSALYFCASSVGTGGNQPQHFGDGTRLSIL.

This clone was found a few times. The CDR3 sequence: CASSLGDRANEKLFF. The CDR3 coding sequence is TGTGCCAGCAGCTTAGGGGACAGGGCGAATGAAAAACTGTTTTTT. The chain uses TRBV11-2 and TRBJ1-4; TRBD1 matches at 9 bases. The V segment lost 1 base and the J segment 5 bases; nucleotides outside the gene matches: 2. The CDR3 covers 15 residues. Germline loops: CDR1 SGHAT, CDR2 FQNNGV.

The chain recombines TRBV10-3 with TRBJ1-5; 8 positions match TRBD1. Germline-derived CDR1 and CDR2 are ENHRY and SYGVKD. CDR3 length equals 16 residues. V gave up 3 bases and J gave up 1 base; unmatched junction bases: 5. Here the CDR3 reads CAISDSRTGSNQPQHF. CDR3 in DNA: TGTGCCATCAGTGACTCCCGGACAGGGAGCAATCAGCCCCAGCATTTT.

V is TRBV7-9 and J is TRBJ2-3, with D possibly TRBD1 on 6 matching bases. Trimming removed 8 bases at V and 5 bases at J, with 14 bases between. The germline CDR1 and CDR2 sequences are SEHNR and FQNEAQ (reference sequence). The CDR3 runs 13 residues. The CDR3 sequence is CASLPWGRDTQYF. For the CDR3, the DNA is TGTGCCAGCCTTCCCTGGGGGCGAGATACGCAGTATTTT.

The chain links TRBV10-3 to TRBJ2-7, with 7 bases aligning to TRBD1. CDR1 is ENHRY, CDR2 SYGVKD, per germline. The V gene end was trimmed by 4 bases and the J gene end by 3 bases; junction bases not matched to a gene: 6. CDR3 size: 14 residues. DNA for the CDR3: TGTGCCATCAGTGGACAGGGCCATGGCTACGAGCAGTACTTC. Translation: CAISGQGHGYEQYF.

In this sample, this clone turned up a few times. The rearrangement links TRBV7-3 to TRBJ2-7, with D possibly being TRBD1 (5 bases). Trimming pared 1 base from V and 5 bases from J, leaving 12 bases between. CDR1 and CDR2 from the germline V gene are SGHTA and FQGTGA. The CDR3 loop spans 14 amino acids. The chain's CDR3 is CASSLSRDGDEQYF. The DNA of the CDR3 is TGTGCCAGCAGCTTAAGCAGGGATGGCGACGAGCAGTACTTC.